This entry lists 32 T cell receptor beta chains sequenced from one sample in a study of post-analysis software for immune sequencing data. Study-wide findings and caveats: About five TRBV segments appeared more often in patients than in controls, and TRBV5-6, TRBV5-1 and TRBV20-1 were among these.

Their antigen targets remain unknown. TCR beta cDNA libraries included unique molecular identifiers. TCRdb analysed the PCR reads with MiXCR anew, one entry per CDR3 protein. In the table there are some 890,000 distinct CDR3 sequences, roughly 58% of which are singletons. Sequencing input: blood. These receptors were obtained from a girl aged 5-17 years with multiple sclerosis.

The J gene is TRBJ2-1, the V gene TRBV25-1, with 7 bases identical to TRBD2. This CDR3 has 16 residues. Trimming took 1 base from V and 0 from J; bases not matched to a gene: 3. CDR1 and CDR2 (germline): MGHDK, SYGVNS. CDR3 coding DNA: TGTGCCAGCAGTGAATCGGGGGGACGCTCCTACAATGAGCAGTTCTTC. Encoded protein: CASSESGGRSYNEQFF.

In this sample, this clonotype turned up a few times. V gene TRBV28 combines with J gene TRBJ2-7; weak D call: TRBD2 (5 bases). In germline, CDR1 is MDHEN, CDR2 SYDVKM. The ends were cut back, 7 bases at V and 0 bases at J, with 16 bases in the middle. CDR3 length equals 15 residues. The CDR3 is CASIRRGLSSYEQYF. In DNA form, the CDR3 reads TGTGCCAGCATCAGAAGAGGGCTATCCTCCTACGAGCAGTACTTC. The variable domain in full, with the rest retrieved from reference TRBV28 and TRBJ2-7, is DVKVTQSSRYLVKRTGEKVFLECVQDMDHENMFWYRQDPGLGLRLIYFSYDVKMKEKGDIPEGYSVSREKKERFSLILESASTNQTSMYLCASIRRGLSSYEQYFGPGTRLTVT.

The chain has TRBV2 and TRBJ1-2; D perhaps matches TRBD1 (6 bases). Trimming pared 7 bases from V and 4 bases from J, leaving 13 bases between. Germline V CDR1 and CDR2: SNHLY, FYNNEI. CDR3 length equals 13 residues. This CDR3 reads CASTERGPYGYTF. The CDR3 DNA sequence: TGTGCCAGCACCGAACGGGGGCCCTATGGCTACACCTTC.

The rearrangement uses TRBV7-3 and TRBJ2-3; D gene uncertain. CDR1 and CDR2 from the germline V gene are SGHTA and FQGTGA. CDR3 length equals 13 residues. V lost 0 bases to trimming and J lost 4 bases, with 5 bases between them. The CDR3: CASSLTHADTQYF. Here the CDR3 DNA reads TGTGCCAGCAGCTTAACGCACGCAGATACGCAGTATTTT.

In this sample, this clonotype turned up a few times. V usage is TRBV25-1 and J usage is TRBJ2-1; D ambiguous. Germline V gene lookup returns CDR1 MGHDK and CDR2 SYGVNS. V gave up 8 bases and J gave up 0 bases, with 11 bases separating them. CDR3 length: 14 amino acids. The CDR3 DNA follows: TGTGCCAGCTCCAGCCTGAGCTCCTACAATGAGCAGTTCTTC. Protein sequence: CASSSLSSYNEQFF. Full variable domain (rest looked up from reference TRBV25-1 and TRBJ2-1): EADIYQTPRYLVIGTGKKITLECSQTMGHDKMYWYQQDPGMELHLIHYSYGVNSTEKGDLSSESTVSRIRTEHFPLTLESARPSHTSQYLCASSSLSSYNEQFFGPGTRLTVL.

V usage is TRBV5-1 and J usage is TRBJ2-1; 13 bases match TRBD2. Germline V gene lookup returns CDR1 SGHRS and CDR2 YFSETQ. This CDR3 has 15 amino acids. Trimming cost V 4 bases and J 8 bases; bases outside gene matches: 6. The CDR3 region has the DNA TGCGCCAGCAGCCCCGGACTAGCGGGAGTACATGAGCAGTTCTTC. The encoded protein is CASSPGLAGVHEQFF.

CDR3 sequence reads: CASSRTGLAGGVYEQYF. CDR3 DNA sequence: TGTGCCAGCAGCCGGACGGGACTAGCGGGGGGAGTGTACGAGCAGTACTTC. The J gene is TRBJ2-7, the V gene TRBV7-8; 15 positions agree with TRBD2. CDR1 is SGHVS, CDR2 FQNEAQ, per germline. Trimming at V came to 5 bases and at J to 4 bases, leaving 9 bases not matched to a gene. This CDR3 comprises 17 residues.

CDR3 sequence reads: CASSLFLRTDTQYF. The CDR3 nucleotides read TGTGCCAGCAGCTTATTTCTCAGGACAGATACGCAGTATTTT. V gene TRBV7-3 combines with J gene TRBJ2-3; no clear D. Germline V gene sequence: CDR1 SGHTA, CDR2 FQGTGA. CDR3 length: 14 residues. V was trimmed by 2 bases and J by 3 bases, leaving 9 bases between them. The full variable domain, in which reference TRBV7-3 and TRBJ2-3 provide the parts outside the CDR3, is GAGVSQTPSNKVTEKGKYVELRCDPISGHTALYWYRQSLGQGPEFLIYFQGTGAADDSGLPNDRFFAVRPEGSVSTLKIQRTERGDSAVYLCASSLFLRTDTQYFGPGTRLTVL.

This rearrangement joins TRBV28 to TRBJ2-5; 7 bases align to TRBD1. The J call may be mistaken, given a closer DNA end match to TRBJ2-7. This CDR3 is built from 16 residues. Per the germline V gene, CDR1 is MDHEN and CDR2 is SYDVKM. The CDR3 spells CASRTVGTVPIHEQYF. CDR3 bases: TGTGCCAGCAGAACCGTAGGGACAGTGCCCATTCACGAGCAGTACTTC.

The rearrangement uses TRBV4-2 and TRBJ2-5, with D perhaps matching TRBD1 or TRBD2 (5 bases each). This CDR3 contains 16 residues. V gave up 5 bases and J gave up 4 bases, with 20 bases separating them. Germline V lookup: CDR1 LGHNA, CDR2 YNFKEQ. The CDR3 spells CASSRDGDRGLETQYF. CDR3 coding DNA: TGTGCCAGCAGCAGGGATGGGGACCGTGGGTTAGAGACCCAGTACTTC.

The chain couples TRBV3-1 to TRBJ2-5; no clear D gene. V was cut by 1 base and J by 5 bases, with 23 bases left in between. Germline CDR1 reads LGHDT; CDR2 reads YNNKEL (reference sequence). The CDR3 spans 18 residues. CDR3 loop: CASSQAWPPWTDRETQYF. The CDR3 DNA reads as TGTGCCAGCAGCCAAGCTTGGCCCCCATGGACGGATAGGGAGACCCAGTACTTC.

In this sample, this clonotype turned up a few times. CDR3 region: CAIRQGGETQYF. CDR3 DNA sequence: TGTGCCATTAGACAGGGGGGGGAGACCCAGTACTTC. J is TRBJ2-5 and V is TRBV6-6; TRBD1 matches 9 bases. CDR1 is MNHNY, CDR2 SVGAGI, per germline (reference sequence). J gave up 5 bases and V 10 bases, and 5 bases lay outside the gene matches. The CDR3 loop spans 12 amino acids.

Concerning this clonotype itself: Germline is not matched at one junction end, which may reflect a read error. This chain links TRBV5-6 with TRBJ2-7, with a tentative D call TRBD2 (6 bases). The CDR3 runs 15 residues. Germline V gives CDR1 SGHDT, CDR2 YYEEEE. CDR3: CASSLAPSESYGQYF. DNA of the CDR3: TGTGCCAGCAGCTTGGCCCCTAGCGAGTCCTACGGGCAGTACTTC.

This clonotype was seen a few times. As DNA, the CDR3 is TGTGCCAGCAGCTTAGGAGCTAGGGCGGGTTTGGATGAGCAGTTCTTC. The encoded protein is CASSLGARAGLDEQFF. The chain couples TRBV11-2 to TRBJ2-1, with D possibly being TRBD2 (5 bases). The germline V gene encodes CDR1 SGHAT and CDR2 FQNNGV. CDR3 length equals 16 residues. With 1 base removed from V and 8 bases from J, the gap between germline ends came to 18 bases.

This chain joins TRBV29-1 and TRBJ1-1; TRBD1 matches at 8 bases. The germline CDR1 and CDR2 sequences are SQVTM and ANQGSEA. Unmatched junction bases numbered 17, after V lost 4 bases and J lost 7 bases. The CDR3 runs to 16 residues. CDR3 nucleotides: TGCAGCGTTGGGGCAGGGGGCGCCGGGCTACGGAATGAAGCTTTCTTT. Its protein is CSVGAGGAGLRNEAFF.

There are a few counts of this clonotype. The chain is built from TRBV6-5 and TRBJ1-4, with D unclear. The CDR3 length is 16 residues. Looked up from germline, CDR1 is MNHEY and CDR2 is SVGAGI. V lost 4 bases and J lost 6, with 18 bases in between. The CDR3, as DNA: TGTGCCAGCAGTTCCACCACGGTTAGGCGGGATGAAAAACTGTTTTTT. Translating gives CASSSTTVRRDEKLFF.

The chain joins TRBV10-3 to TRBJ1-2; D is undetermined. The CDR3 extends over 13 amino acids. Germline V lookup: CDR1 ENHRY, CDR2 SYGVKD. The germline V and J ends were trimmed by 6 bases and 3 bases, with 11 bases remaining between them. The CDR3 DNA is TGTGCCATCAGGGAGACCACAGACTATGGCTACACCTTC. Encoded protein: CAIRETTDYGYTF.

V and J are TRBV29-1 and TRBJ2-1, with 13 positions matching TRBD2. Germline-derived CDR1 and CDR2 are SQVTM and ANQGSEA. This CDR3 comprises 14 residues. Trimming cost V 7 bases and J 7 bases; bases outside gene matches: 7. The CDR3 DNA reads as TGCAGCGCCTGGACTAGCGGGAGAAGTAATGAGCAGTTCTTC. Translating gives CSAWTSGRSNEQFF.

This clonotype was seen a handful of times. The J gene is TRBJ1-1, the V gene TRBV7-8; D unclear. The germline gives CDR1 SGHVS, CDR2 FQNEAQ. CDR3 length: 13 amino acids. V was pared by 6 bases and J by 8 bases, with 16 bases between. The CDR3 reads CASSIGGSGEAFF. The CDR3 region has the DNA TGTGCCAGCAGTATTGGCGGCAGCGGGGAAGCTTTCTTT.

The CDR3 nucleotides are TGTGCCATCAGTGAGCGACAGGCAGCGAATTCACCCCTCCACTTT. Translated, it gives CAISERQAANSPLHF. V usage is TRBV10-3 and J usage is TRBJ1-6, with D possibly matching TRBD1 (6 bases). CDR1 is ENHRY, CDR2 SYGVKD, per germline. The CDR3 loop spans 15 amino acids. V was trimmed by 2 bases and J by 7 bases, leaving 12 bases between them.

This clonotype appeared once. The gene calls are TRBV11-2 and TRBJ2-7; D may be TRBD1 or TRBD2 (5 bases each). The germline V gene encodes CDR1 SGHAT and CDR2 FQNNGV. The CDR3 sequence is 15 residues long. Trimming shortened V by 0 bases and J by 1 base, and 10 bases separated the two germline ends. The CDR3 here is CASSLDWGPSYEQYF. The CDR3 DNA is TGTGCCAGCAGCTTAGATTGGGGACCATCCTACGAGCAGTACTTC.

This clonotype was detected a few times. The chain uses TRBV7-2 and TRBJ2-1; D not resolved. Germline lookup yields CDR1 SGHTA and CDR2 FQGNSA. V shed 5 bases and J shed 0 bases, with 14 bases lying between them. The CDR3 loop spans 16 amino acids. In nucleotides, the CDR3 is TGTGCCAGCAGCCCCGTCAGGCGCAGCTCCTACAATGAGCAGTTCTTC. It codes for CASSPVRRSSYNEQFF.

The count of this clonotype is one. The gene calls are TRBV2 and TRBJ1-6; 9 bases line up with TRBD1. The CDR3 sequence is 13 residues long. Germline V CDR1 and CDR2: SNHLY, FYNNEI. With V trimmed by 8 bases and J by 8 bases, 4 bases remained unmatched. The CDR3 loop is CASRRDRDSPLHF. Written as DNA, the CDR3 is TGTGCCAGCCGCAGGGACAGGGATTCACCCCTCCACTTT.

The CDR3 here is CASSKDSSGNTIYF. The DNA of the CDR3 is TGTGCCAGCAGCAAGGACTCCTCTGGAAACACCATATATTTT. The rearrangement joins TRBV12-3 or TRBV12-4 to TRBJ1-3; D ambiguous. V was clipped by 6 bases and J by 0 bases, with 9 bases between them. CDR3 length equals 14 residues.

CDR3 nucleotides: TGTGCCAGCAACGTCGGGTTGCAAGAGACCCAGTACTTC. It yields the protein CASNVGLQETQYF. The chain employs TRBV9 and TRBJ2-5; D gene unclear. The CDR3 is 13 amino acids. Trimming removed 6 bases at V and 2 bases at J, with 11 bases between. Germline assignment: CDR1 SGDLS and CDR2 YYNGEE.

This chain connects TRBV7-3 to TRBJ2-5; no clear D gene. Germline V lookup: CDR1 SGHTA, CDR2 FQGTGA. The CDR3 length is 13 residues. Trimming took off 5 bases at V and 5 bases at J, with 12 bases between the two ends. CDR3 region: CASSPDLGETQYF. For the CDR3, the DNA is TGTGCCAGCAGCCCAGATTTAGGGGAGACCCAGTACTTC.

The chain uses TRBV5-1 and TRBJ2-3; tentatively, D is TRBD1 or TRBD2 (5 bases each). The CDR3 has 15 residues. Germline V gene lookup returns CDR1 SGHRS and CDR2 YFSETQ. V lost 4 bases, J lost 4 bases, and 16 bases lay in between. Here the CDR3 reads CASSPGRKEADTQYF. The CDR3 DNA sequence: TGCGCCAGCAGCCCGGGACGAAAAGAGGCAGATACGCAGTATTTT.

V is TRBV25-1 and J is TRBJ2-1; 10 nucleotides align to TRBD2. Losses at the gene ends were 3 bases for V and 1 base for J; bases not matched to a gene: 3. The CDR3 loop spans 16 amino acids. Germline V gene lookup returns CDR1 MGHDK and CDR2 SYGVNS. The CDR3 sequence: CASSELAGASYNEQFF. DNA of the CDR3: TGTGCCAGCAGTGAGCTAGCGGGAGCGTCCTACAATGAGCAGTTCTTC.

This clonotype has just a few counts. The genes are TRBV12-3 or TRBV12-4 and TRBJ2-4; maybe TRBD2 (6 bases). This CDR3 has 17 residues. The V gene lost 3 bases and the J gene lost 8 bases, with 23 bases spanning the gap. This CDR3 reads CASSFSSRWGVGDIQYF. The CDR3, as DNA: TGTGCCAGCAGTTTTTCTAGCCGGTGGGGGGTCGGGGACATTCAGTACTTC.

The genes are TRBV2 and TRBJ2-3; unclear D gene. This CDR3 is built from 10 residues. Germline V gene lookup returns CDR1 SNHLY and CDR2 FYNNEI. V lost 1 base and J lost 7, with 0 bases in between. For the CDR3, the DNA is TGTGCCAGCAGTGAAGATACGCAGTATTTT. Translated, it gives CASSEDTQYF.

This chain connects TRBV7-9 to TRBJ2-1, with TRBD2 matching 12 bases. The CDR3 consists of 14 residues. Germline loops: CDR1 SEHNR, CDR2 FQNEAQ (reference sequence). The ends lost 8 bases at V and 4 bases at J; junction bases unmatched: 3. In DNA, the CDR3 is TGTGCCAGCGAAGGACTAGCGGGGTACAATGAGCAGTTCTTC. It is translated as CASEGLAGYNEQFF.

J is TRBJ1-1 and V is TRBV11-2, with TRBD1 matching over 8 bases. V shed 5 bases, J shed 11 bases, and the junction held 4 bases outside the gene matches. Germline assignment: CDR1 SGHAT and CDR2 FQNNGV. CDR3 length: 11 amino acids. The CDR3 spells CASSRTGWAFF. CDR3 nucleotide sequence: TGTGCCAGCAGCCGGACAGGGTGGGCTTTCTTT.